This T cell receptor (beta chain) was documented in a study of blood T cell repertoires in COVID-19. This clone showed up just once. Original processing notes: It was from reference gene primer amplification that nucleated cell counts were estimated. Method: immunoSEQ multiplex PCR; TCRdb's copy keeps in-frame clones and lacks some. Clonal size and the V and J genes are those of that table, whereas D and trimming came from the DNA. The sample carries 200,000 or so clones, more than 75% recorded once. V shed 5 bases and J 3 bases; nucleotides not matched to a gene: 5. The CDR3 is 14 residues long. Germline V gene data show CDR1 as SEHNR and CDR2 as FQNEAQ (reference sequence).

This TCR came from a man aged 45-65 years who had recovered from COVID-19. The specimen was peripheral blood. This chain joins TRBV7-9 and TRBJ2-5; 8 bases agree with TRBD1. The CDR3 coding sequence is TGTGCCAGCAGCACGCGGACAGGGAAAGAGACCCAGTACTTC. As protein: CASSTRTGKETQYF.